This T cell receptor (beta chain) was captured by sequencing in a study of breast tumors, draining lymph nodes, adjacent tissues. Study results and limitations: Tumor and nontumor repertoires were significantly more similar in luminal-like than in basal-like breast cancer. That most tumor T cells come from lymph nodes remained unproven. Compared with lymph nodes, tumors were less diverse; compared with nontumor tissue, more. Most tumor T cells seemingly derive from lymph node, then expand in tumor.

On this clonotype itself: Its cognate antigen is unknown.

The CDR3 consists of 11 residues. V was pared by 2 bases and J by 9 bases, with 8 bases between. Germline V gives CDR1 SQVTM, CDR2 ANQGSEA. TCRdb redid the calling of the multiplex PCR reads with MiXCR, one entry per CDR3 protein. The sample yields over 10,000 distinct CDR3 sequences, 60% to 75% seen once. The sequencing sample was made of tumor-adjacent breast tissue. This chain joins TRBV29-1 and TRBJ2-1, with D possibly TRBD2 on 5 matching bases. This clonotype was obtained from a female donor with breast cancer. Some clones in this sample may be carry-over from other donors' samples. The CDR3 loop reads CSVENRGEQFF. CDR3 nucleotide sequence: TGCAGCGTTGAAAACCGGGGTGAGCAGTTCTTC.